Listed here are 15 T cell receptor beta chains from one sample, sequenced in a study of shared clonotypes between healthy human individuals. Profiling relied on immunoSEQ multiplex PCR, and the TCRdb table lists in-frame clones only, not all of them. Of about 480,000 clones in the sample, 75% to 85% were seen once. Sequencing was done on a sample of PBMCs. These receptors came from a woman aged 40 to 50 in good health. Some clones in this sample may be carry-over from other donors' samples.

The CDR3 region is CASSLTSEQYF. CDR3 coding DNA: TGTGCCAGCAGCCTAACTTCCGAGCAGTACTTC. The chain has TRBV7-9 and TRBJ2-7, with unresolved D. Germline-derived CDR1 and CDR2 are SEHNR and FQNEAQ (reference sequence). The CDR3 extends over 11 amino acids. V was pared by 5 bases and J by 6 bases, with 8 bases between.

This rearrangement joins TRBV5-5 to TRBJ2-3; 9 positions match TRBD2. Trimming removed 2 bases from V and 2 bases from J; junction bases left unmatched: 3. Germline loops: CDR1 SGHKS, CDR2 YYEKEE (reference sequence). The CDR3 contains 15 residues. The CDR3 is CASSLRTSDTDTQYF. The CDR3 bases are TGTGCCAGCAGCTTAAGGACTAGCGACACAGATACGCAGTATTTT. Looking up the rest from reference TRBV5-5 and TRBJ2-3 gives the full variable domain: DAGVTQSPTHLIKTRGQQVTLRCSPISGHKSVSWYQQVLGQGPQFIFQYYEKEERGRGNFPDRFSARQFPNYSSELNVNALLLGDSALYLCASSLRTSDTDTQYFGPGTRLTVL.

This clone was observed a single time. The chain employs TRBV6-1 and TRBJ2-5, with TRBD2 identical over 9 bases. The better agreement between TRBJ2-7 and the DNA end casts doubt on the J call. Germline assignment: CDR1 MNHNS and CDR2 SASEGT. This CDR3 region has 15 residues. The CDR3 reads CASSEATSGGYEQYF. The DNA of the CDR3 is TGTGCCAGCAGTGAAGCGACTAGCGGCGGCTACGAGCAGTACTTC.

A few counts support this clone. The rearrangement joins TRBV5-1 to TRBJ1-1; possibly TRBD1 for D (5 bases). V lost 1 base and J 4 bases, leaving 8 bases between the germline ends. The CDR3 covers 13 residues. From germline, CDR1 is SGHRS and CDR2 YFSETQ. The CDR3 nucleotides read TGCGCCAGCAGCTTGCGGGGCAGCACTGAAGCTTTCTTT. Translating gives CASSLRGSTEAFF.

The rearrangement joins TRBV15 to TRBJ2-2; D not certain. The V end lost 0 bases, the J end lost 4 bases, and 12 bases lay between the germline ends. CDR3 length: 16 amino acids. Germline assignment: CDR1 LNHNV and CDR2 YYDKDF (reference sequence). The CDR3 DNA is TGTGCCACCAGCAGAGATCAGACGGCAGGCACCGGGGAGCTGTTTTTT. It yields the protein CATSRDQTAGTGELFF.

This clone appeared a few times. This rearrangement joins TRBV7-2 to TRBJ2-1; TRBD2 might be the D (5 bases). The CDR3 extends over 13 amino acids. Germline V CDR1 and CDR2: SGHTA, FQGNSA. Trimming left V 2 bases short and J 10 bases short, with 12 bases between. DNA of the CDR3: TGTGCCAGCAGCTTAATGTCCGAGCGGGAGCAGTTCTTC. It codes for CASSLMSEREQFF.

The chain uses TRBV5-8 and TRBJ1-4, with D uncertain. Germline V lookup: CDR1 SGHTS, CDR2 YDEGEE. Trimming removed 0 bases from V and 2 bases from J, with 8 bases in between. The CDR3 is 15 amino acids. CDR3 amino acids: CASSLGSGTNEKLFF. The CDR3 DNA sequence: TGTGCCAGCAGCTTGGGGAGTGGCACTAATGAAAAACTGTTTTTT.

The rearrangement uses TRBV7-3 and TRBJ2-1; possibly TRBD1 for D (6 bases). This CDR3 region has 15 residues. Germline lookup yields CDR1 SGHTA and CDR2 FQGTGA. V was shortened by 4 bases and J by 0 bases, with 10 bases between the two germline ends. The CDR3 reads CASSSDRSSYNEQFF. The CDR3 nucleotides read TGTGCCAGCAGCTCGGACAGAAGCTCCTACAATGAGCAGTTCTTC.

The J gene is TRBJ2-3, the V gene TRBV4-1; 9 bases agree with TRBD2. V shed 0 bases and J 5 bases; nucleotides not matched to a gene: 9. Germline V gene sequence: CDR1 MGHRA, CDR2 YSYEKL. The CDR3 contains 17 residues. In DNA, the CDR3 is TGCGCCAGCAGCCAAGATGGCGGGAGGGCCCGGGAAGATACGCAGTATTTT. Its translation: CASSQDGGRAREDTQYF.

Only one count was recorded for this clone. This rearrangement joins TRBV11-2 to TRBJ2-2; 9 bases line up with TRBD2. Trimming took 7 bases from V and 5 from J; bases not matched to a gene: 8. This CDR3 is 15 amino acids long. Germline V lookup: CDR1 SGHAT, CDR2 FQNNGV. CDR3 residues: CASIKAGGATGELFF. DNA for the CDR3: TGTGCCAGCATCAAAGCGGGAGGCGCAACCGGGGAGCTGTTTTTT.

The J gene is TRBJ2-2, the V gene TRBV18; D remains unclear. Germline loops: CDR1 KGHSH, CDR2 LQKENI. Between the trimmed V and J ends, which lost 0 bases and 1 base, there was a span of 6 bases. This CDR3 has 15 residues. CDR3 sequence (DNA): TGTGCCAGCTCACCACCGTACGGGAACACCGGGGAGCTGTTTTTT. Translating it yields CASSPPYGNTGELFF.

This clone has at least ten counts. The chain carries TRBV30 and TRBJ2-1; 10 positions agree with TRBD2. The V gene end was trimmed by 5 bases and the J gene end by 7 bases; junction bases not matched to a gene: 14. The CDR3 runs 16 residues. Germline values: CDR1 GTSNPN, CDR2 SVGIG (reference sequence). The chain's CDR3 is CAWSKREGRGWNEQFF. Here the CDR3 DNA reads TGTGCCTGGTCTAAGCGGGAGGGCCGCGGGTGGAATGAGCAGTTCTTC.

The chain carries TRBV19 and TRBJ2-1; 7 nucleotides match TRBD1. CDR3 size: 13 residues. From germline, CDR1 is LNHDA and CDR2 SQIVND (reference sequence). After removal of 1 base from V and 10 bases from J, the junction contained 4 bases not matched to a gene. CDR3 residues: CASSIVGGVEQFF. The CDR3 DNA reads TGTGCCAGTAGTATAGTAGGGGGCGTAGAGCAGTTCTTC.

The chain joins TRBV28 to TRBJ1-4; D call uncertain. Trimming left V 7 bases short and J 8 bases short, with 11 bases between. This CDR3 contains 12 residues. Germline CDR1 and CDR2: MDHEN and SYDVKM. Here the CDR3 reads CASTLDGEKLFF. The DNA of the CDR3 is TGTGCCAGCACCCTGGACGGGGAAAAACTGTTTTTT.

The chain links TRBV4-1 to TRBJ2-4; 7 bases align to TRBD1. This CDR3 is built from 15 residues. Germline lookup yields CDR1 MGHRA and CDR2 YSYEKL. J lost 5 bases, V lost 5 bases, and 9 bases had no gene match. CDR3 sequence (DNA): TGCGCCAGCAGCTACCCCGGGACAGACGAAAACATTCAGTACTTC. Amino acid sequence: CASSYPGTDENIQYF.